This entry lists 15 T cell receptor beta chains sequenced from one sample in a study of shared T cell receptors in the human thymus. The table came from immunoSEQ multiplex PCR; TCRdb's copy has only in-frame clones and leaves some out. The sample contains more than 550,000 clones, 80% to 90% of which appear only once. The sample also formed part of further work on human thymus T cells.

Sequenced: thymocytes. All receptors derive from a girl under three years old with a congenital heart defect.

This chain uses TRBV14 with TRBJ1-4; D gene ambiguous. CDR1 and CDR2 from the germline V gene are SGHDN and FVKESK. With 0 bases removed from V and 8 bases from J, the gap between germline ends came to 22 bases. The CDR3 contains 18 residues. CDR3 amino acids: CASSQDNLFGARGEKLFF. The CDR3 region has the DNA TGTGCCAGCAGCCAAGATAATTTATTCGGCGCGCGGGGAGAAAAACTGTTTTTT.

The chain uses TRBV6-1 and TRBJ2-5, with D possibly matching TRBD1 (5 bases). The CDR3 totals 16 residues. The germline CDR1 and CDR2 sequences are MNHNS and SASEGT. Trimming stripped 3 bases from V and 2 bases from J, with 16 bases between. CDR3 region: CASSDLPFRDQETQYF. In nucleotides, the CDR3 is TGTGCCAGCAGTGATCTGCCATTCAGGGATCAAGAGACCCAGTACTTC.

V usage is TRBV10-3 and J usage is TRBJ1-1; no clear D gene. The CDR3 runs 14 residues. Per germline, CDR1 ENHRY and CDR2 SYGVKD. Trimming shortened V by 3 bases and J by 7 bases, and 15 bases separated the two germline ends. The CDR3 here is CAISDPAGLGEAFF. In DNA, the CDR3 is TGTGCCATCAGTGACCCCGCTGGACTCGGTGAAGCTTTCTTT.

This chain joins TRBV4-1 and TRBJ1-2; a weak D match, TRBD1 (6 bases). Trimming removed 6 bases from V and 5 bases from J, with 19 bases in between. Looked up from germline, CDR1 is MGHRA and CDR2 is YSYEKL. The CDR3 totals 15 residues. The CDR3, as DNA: TGCGCCAGCAGTCCCCCCCAGGGGCCCACTTATGGCTACACCTTC. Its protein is CASSPPQGPTYGYTF.

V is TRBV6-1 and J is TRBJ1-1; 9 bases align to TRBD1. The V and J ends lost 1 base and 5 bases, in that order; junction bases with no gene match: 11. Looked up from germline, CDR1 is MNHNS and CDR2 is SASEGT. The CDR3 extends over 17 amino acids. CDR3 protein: CASSEEGGEGTGTEAFF. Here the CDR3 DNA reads TGTGCCAGCAGTGAAGAGGGGGGGGAGGGGACAGGGACTGAAGCTTTCTTT.

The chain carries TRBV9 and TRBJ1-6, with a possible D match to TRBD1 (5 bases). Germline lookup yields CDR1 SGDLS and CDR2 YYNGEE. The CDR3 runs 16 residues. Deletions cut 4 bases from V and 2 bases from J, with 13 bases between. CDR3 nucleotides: TGTGCCAGCAGCCCCACCGGGGGTCCCTATAATTCACCCCTCCACTTT. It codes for CASSPTGGPYNSPLHF. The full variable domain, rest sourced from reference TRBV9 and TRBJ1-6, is DSGVTQTPKHLITATGQRVTLRCSPRSGDLSVYWYQQSLDQGLQFLIQYYNGEERAKGNILERFSAQQFPDLHSELNLSSLELGDSALYFCASSPTGGPYNSPLHFGNGTRLTVT.

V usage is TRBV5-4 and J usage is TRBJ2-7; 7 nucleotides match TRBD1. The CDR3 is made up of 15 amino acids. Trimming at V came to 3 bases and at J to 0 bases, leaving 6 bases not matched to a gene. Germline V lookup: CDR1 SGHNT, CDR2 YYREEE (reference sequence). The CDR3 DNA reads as TGTGCCAGCAGCTCCGGGACAGACGACTCCTACGAGCAGTACTTC. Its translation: CASSSGTDDSYEQYF.

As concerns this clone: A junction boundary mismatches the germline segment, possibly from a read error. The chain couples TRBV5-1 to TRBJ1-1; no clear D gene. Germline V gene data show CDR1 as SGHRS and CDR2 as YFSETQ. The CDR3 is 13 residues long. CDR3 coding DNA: TGCGCCAGCACCTTGACACCGAACACTGAAGCTTTCTTT. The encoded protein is CASTLTPNTEAFF. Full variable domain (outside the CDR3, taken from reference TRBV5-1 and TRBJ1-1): KAGVTQTPRYLIKTRGQQVTLSCSPISGHRSVSWYQQTPGQGLQFLFEYFSETQRNKGNFPGRFSGRQFSNSRSEMNVSTLELGDSALYLCASTLTPNTEAFFGQGTRLTVV.

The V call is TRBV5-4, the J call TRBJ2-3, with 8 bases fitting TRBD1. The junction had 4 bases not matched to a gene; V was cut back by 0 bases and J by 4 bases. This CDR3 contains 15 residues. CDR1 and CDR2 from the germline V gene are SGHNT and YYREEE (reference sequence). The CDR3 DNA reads TGTGCCAGCAGCTTGGTTGAGACAGGGGCAGATACGCAGTATTTT. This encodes CASSLVETGADTQYF. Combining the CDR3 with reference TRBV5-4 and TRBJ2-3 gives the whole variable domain ETGVTQSPTHLIKTRGQQVTLRCSSQSGHNTVSWYQQALGQGPQFIFQYYREEENGRGNFPPRFSGLQFPNYSSELNVNALELDDSALYLCASSLVETGADTQYFGPGTRLTVL.

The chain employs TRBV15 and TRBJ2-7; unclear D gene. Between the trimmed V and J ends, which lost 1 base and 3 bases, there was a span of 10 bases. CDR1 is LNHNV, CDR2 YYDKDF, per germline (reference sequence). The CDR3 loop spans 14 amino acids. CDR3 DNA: TGTGCCACCAGCAGAGCCGGGTCACTCTACGAGCAGTACTTC. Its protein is CATSRAGSLYEQYF.

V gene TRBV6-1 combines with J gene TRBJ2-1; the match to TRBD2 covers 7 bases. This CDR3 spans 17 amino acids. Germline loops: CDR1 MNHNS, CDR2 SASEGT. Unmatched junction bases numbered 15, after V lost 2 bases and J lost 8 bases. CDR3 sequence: CASSEYGEGSWEDEQFF. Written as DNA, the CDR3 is TGTGCCAGCAGTGAATATGGGGAGGGCAGCTGGGAGGATGAGCAGTTCTTC.

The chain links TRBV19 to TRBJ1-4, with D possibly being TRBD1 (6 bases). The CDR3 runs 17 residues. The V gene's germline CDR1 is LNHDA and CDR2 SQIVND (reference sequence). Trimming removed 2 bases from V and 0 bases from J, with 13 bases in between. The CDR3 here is CASSIWTAGATNEKLFF. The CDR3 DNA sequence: TGTGCCAGTAGTATATGGACAGCCGGTGCAACTAATGAAAAACTGTTTTTT.

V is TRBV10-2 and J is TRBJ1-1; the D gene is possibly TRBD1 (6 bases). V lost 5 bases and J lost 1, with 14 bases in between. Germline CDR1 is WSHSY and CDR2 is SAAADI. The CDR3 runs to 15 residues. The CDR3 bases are TGCGCCAGCAGTACTAACAGGGTCAAGAACACTGAAGCTTTCTTT. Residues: CASSTNRVKNTEAFF.

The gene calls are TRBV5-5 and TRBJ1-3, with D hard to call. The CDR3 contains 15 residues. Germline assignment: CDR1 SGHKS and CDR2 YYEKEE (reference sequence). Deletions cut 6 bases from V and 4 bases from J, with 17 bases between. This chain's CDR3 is CASTQTEGSGNTIYF. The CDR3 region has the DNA TGTGCCAGCACCCAAACGGAGGGAAGCGGAAACACCATATATTTT. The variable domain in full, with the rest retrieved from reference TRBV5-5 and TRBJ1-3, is DAGVTQSPTHLIKTRGQQVTLRCSPISGHKSVSWYQQVLGQGPQFIFQYYEKEERGRGNFPDRFSARQFPNYSSELNVNALLLGDSALYLCASTQTEGSGNTIYFGEGSWLTVV.

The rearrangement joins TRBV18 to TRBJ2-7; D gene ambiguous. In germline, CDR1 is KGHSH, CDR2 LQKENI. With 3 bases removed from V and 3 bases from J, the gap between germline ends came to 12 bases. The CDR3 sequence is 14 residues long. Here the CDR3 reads CASSPTHRRYEQYF. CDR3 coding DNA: TGTGCCAGCTCACCGACACATAGGCGCTACGAGCAGTACTTC.